This TCR beta chain appears in the sequencing data of a study of technical replicates of blood from several donors. Assay: immunoSEQ multiplex PCR; the TCRdb copy retains only in-frame clones and omits some. Of about 100,000 clones listed, about 94% are singletons. V dropped 5 bases and J dropped 0 bases, with 22 bases sitting between them. CDR1 is SGHDN, CDR2 FVKESK, per germline. The CDR3 runs 19 residues. The sample holds one count of this clone. Sequenced: T cells isolated from PBMCs. The TCR was taken from a human donor in good health. The V gene is TRBV14, the J gene TRBJ2-2; D is unclear. DNA of the CDR3: TGTGCCAGCAGCTCCCTAGTAGGCGTGATCGGCGCGAACACCGGGGAGCTGTTTTTT. Translating it yields CASSSLVGVIGANTGELFF.